This TCR beta chain was sequenced in a study of cytomegalovirus exposure and HLA in healthy donors. The study's findings and limits: A later analysis reportedly found fewer N-insertions in an Asian-associated ancestry cluster than the approximately 660-donor mean.

The V and J ends lost 8 bases and 2 bases, in that order; junction bases with no gene match: 12. Germline CDR1 ENHRY, CDR2 SYGVKD. This CDR3 has 16 residues. Turning to this clone: Its antigen is unidentified.

PCR employed 60 Vbeta and 13 Jbeta primers. TCRdb keeps only in-frame clones here, not all; method: immunoSEQ multiplex PCR. The repertoire includes over 110,000 clones, roughly 76% of them detected once, and roughly 1.3% sits in the top ten. The clonotype comes from a woman aged 40 to 49 in good health and CMV-seronegative. The chain recombines TRBV10-3 with TRBJ1-2, with 9 bases fitting TRBD1. The sequencing sample was made of PBMCs. The CDR3 nucleotides read TGTGCCATCTTACAGGGGGCTTCTACTACGAACTATGGCTACACCTTC. Translated, it gives CAILQGASTTNYGYTF.